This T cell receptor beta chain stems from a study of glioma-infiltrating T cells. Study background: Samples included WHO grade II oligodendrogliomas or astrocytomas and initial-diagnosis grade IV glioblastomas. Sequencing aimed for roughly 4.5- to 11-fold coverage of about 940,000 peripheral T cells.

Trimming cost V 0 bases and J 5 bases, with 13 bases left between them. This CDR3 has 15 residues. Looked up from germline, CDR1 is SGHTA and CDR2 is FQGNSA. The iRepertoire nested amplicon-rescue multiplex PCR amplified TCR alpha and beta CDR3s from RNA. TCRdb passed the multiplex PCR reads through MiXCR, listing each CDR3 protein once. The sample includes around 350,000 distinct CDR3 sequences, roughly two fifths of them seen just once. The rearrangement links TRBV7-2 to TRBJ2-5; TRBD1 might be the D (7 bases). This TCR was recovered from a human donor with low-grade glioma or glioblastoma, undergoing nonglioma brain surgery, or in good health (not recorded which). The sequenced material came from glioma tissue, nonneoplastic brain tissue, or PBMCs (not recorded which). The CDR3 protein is CASSLARSGGETQYF. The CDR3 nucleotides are TGTGCCAGCAGCTTAGCGCGGTCAGGGGGGGAGACCCAGTACTTC.